This T cell receptor beta chain was found in a study of cytomegalovirus exposure and HLA in healthy donors. General study points: There were several of the most significant clusters that appeared linked to common viral pathogens in a later analysis.

As to this clone: Its antigen is undetermined.

The PCR used 60 Vbeta and 13 Jbeta primers. Data came from immunoSEQ multiplex PCR; TCRdb stores just in-frame clones and leaves some out. This table holds just over 95,000 clones, approximately 72% found once. The sequence was collected from a middle-aged woman in good health and CMV-seropositive. Sequencing was performed on PBMCs.

CDR3 DNA: TGTGCCAGCAGCTTACCCTCTTTATCGGAAGCTTTCTTT. Translation gives CASSLPSLSEAFF. The J gene is TRBJ1-1, the V gene TRBV11-3, with no clear D. This CDR3 has 13 amino acids. V lost 2 bases and J lost 8, with 12 bases in between. Germline V gene lookup returns CDR1 SGHNT and CDR2 YENEEA.